The 20 T cell receptor beta chains in this list originate from one sample, sequenced in a study of Ad26.COV2.S vaccination and SARS-CoV-2 variants. The treatment denotes: roughly 18 received Ad26.COV2.S at low or high dose, single or two shots; roughly five received placebo; per-sample allocation not given. Following the first vaccine or placebo injection, samples were taken on day 63. The table came from immunoSEQ multiplex PCR; TCRdb's copy has only in-frame clones and leaves some out. The sample contains approximately 400,000 clones, 80% to 90% of which appear only once. Sequenced material: peripheral blood, taken in a trial of Ad26.COV2.S vaccine versus placebo. These receptors were collected from a person between 18 and 60 years old who received the Ad26.COV2.S COVID-19 vaccine or a placebo.

CDR3 DNA sequence: TGTGCCAGCAGCTTGGGGACTAGCGGGGGCCTAACGCAGTATTTT. It is translated as CASSLGTSGGLTQYF. The rearrangement joins TRBV5-6 to TRBJ2-3; 13 positions agree with TRBD2. The CDR3 is made up of 15 amino acids. The V gene end was trimmed by 0 bases and the J gene end by 9 bases; junction bases not matched to a gene: 4. Germline V lookup: CDR1 SGHDT, CDR2 YYEEEE.

The chain recombines TRBV11-2 with TRBJ2-1; D is perhaps TRBD2 (5 bases). The germline V and J ends were trimmed by 0 bases and 13 bases, with 13 bases remaining between them. The CDR3 consists of 13 residues. CDR1 and CDR2 from the germline V gene are SGHAT and FQNNGV. In DNA form, the CDR3 reads TGTGCCAGCAGCTTAGATTTGGGAGCGGCCCAGTTCTTC. Its translation is CASSLDLGAAQFF. Together with reference TRBV11-2 and TRBJ2-1, the CDR3 gives the full variable domain: EAGVAQSPRYKIIEKRQSVAFWCNPISGHATLYWYQQILGQGPKLLIQFQNNGVVDDSQLPKDRFSAERLKGVDSTLKIQPAKLEDSAVYLCASSLDLGAAQFFGPGTRLTVL.

The chain carries TRBV29-1 and TRBJ1-2, with D perhaps TRBD1 (6 bases). The CDR3 loop spans 14 amino acids. Trimming pared 3 bases from V and 2 bases from J, leaving 13 bases between. Germline loops: CDR1 SQVTM, CDR2 ANQGSEA. CDR3 region: CSVEPRQENYGYTF. The CDR3, as DNA: TGCAGCGTTGAGCCCCGACAGGAGAACTATGGCTACACCTTC.

V is TRBV18 and J is TRBJ1-1; the D gene is possibly TRBD1 (6 bases). V was clipped by 5 bases and J by 6 bases, with 19 bases between them. Germline lookup yields CDR1 KGHSH and CDR2 LQKENI. The CDR3 is made up of 15 amino acids. This CDR3 is CASSDRTVRNAEAFF. CDR3 DNA sequence: TGTGCCAGCTCAGACCGGACAGTCAGAAACGCTGAAGCTTTCTTT.

This sequence joins TRBV11-2 and TRBJ2-3, with TRBD2 identical over 12 bases. After removal of 5 bases from V and 6 bases from J, the junction contained 6 bases not matched to a gene. The CDR3 spans 15 residues. CDR1 and CDR2 (germline): SGHAT, FQNNGV. The chain's CDR3 is CASSRGLAGPDTQYF. DNA for the CDR3: TGTGCCAGCAGCCGAGGACTAGCGGGACCTGATACGCAGTATTTT.

This clone showed up just a few times. CDR3 protein: CASSQDWIRSGELFF. Written as DNA, the CDR3 is TGCGCCAGCAGCCAAGATTGGATAAGATCCGGGGAGCTGTTTTTT. The chain employs TRBV4-3 and TRBJ2-2, with D hard to call. This CDR3 has 15 residues. Trimming shortened V by 0 bases and J by 6 bases, and 11 bases separated the two germline ends. Germline CDR1 and CDR2: LGHNA and YSLEER.

The gene calls are TRBV28 and TRBJ2-6; D unresolved. This CDR3 comprises 13 residues. Germline values: CDR1 MDHEN, CDR2 SYDVKM. Trimming removed 4 bases at V and 4 bases at J, with 5 bases between. Here the CDR3 DNA reads TGTGCCAGCAGTTCCCCCGGGGCCAACGTCCTGACTTTC. As protein: CASSSPGANVLTF.

This clone was observed a single time. The chain links TRBV6-6 to TRBJ1-2; D is ambiguous. Germline V gives CDR1 MNHNY, CDR2 SVGAGI (reference sequence). CDR3 size: 13 residues. Between the trimmed V and J ends, which lost 4 bases and 5 bases, there was a span of 11 bases. Written as DNA, the CDR3 is TGTGCCAGCAGTTCGGACGCTTCTTATGGCTACACCTTC. This translates into CASSSDASYGYTF.

The chain is built from TRBV5-1 and TRBJ2-1, with D possibly matching TRBD1 (5 bases). Germline CDR1 and CDR2: SGHRS and YFSETQ. Trimming removed 0 bases at V and 6 bases at J, with 10 bases between. CDR3 length equals 14 residues. The CDR3 coding sequence is TGCGCCAGCAGCTTGGCAGGGCAGAGCAATGAGCAGTTCTTC. Protein sequence: CASSLAGQSNEQFF.

V gene TRBV7-9 combines with J gene TRBJ1-3; D not resolved. Germline V gene sequence: CDR1 SEHNR, CDR2 FQNEAQ (reference sequence). CDR3 length: 14 residues. Trimming took 0 bases from V and 0 from J, leaving 3 bases between them. CDR3 DNA: TGTGCCAGCAGCTTAGCTAGCTCTGGAAACACCATATATTTT. Translation gives CASSLASSGNTIYF.

This clone was detected once. The chain is built from TRBV2 and TRBJ2-1, with TRBD2 matching over 15 bases. Per germline, CDR1 SNHLY and CDR2 FYNNEI. The J segment lost 7 bases and the V segment lost 6 bases, leaving 10 bases of the junction unmatched. There are 17 residues in the CDR3. CDR3 sequence (DNA): TGTGCCAGCAGGGGGACTAGCGGGGGGTTAGGCGATAATGAGCAGTTCTTC. Protein product: CASRGTSGGLGDNEQFF. Looking up the rest from reference TRBV2 and TRBJ2-1 gives the full variable domain: EPEVTQTPSHQVTQMGQEVILRCVPISNHLYFYWYRQILGQKVEFLVSFYNNEISEKSEIFDDQFSVERPDGSNFTLKIRSTKLEDSAMYFCASRGTSGGLGDNEQFFGPGTRLTVL.

This chain connects TRBV9 to TRBJ2-4; D is perhaps TRBD1 or TRBD2 (5 bases each). Germline assignment: CDR1 SGDLS and CDR2 YYNGEE. The CDR3 extends over 15 amino acids. V lost 0 bases and J 6 bases, leaving 13 bases between the germline ends. The CDR3 sequence is CASSVGGEGRNIQYF. For the CDR3, the DNA is TGTGCCAGCAGCGTAGGGGGAGAGGGGAGAAACATTCAGTACTTC.

The chain is built from TRBV14 and TRBJ1-5, with no clear D. CDR1 is SGHDN, CDR2 FVKESK, per germline. The CDR3 extends over 13 amino acids. Trimming cost V 5 bases and J 3 bases, with 8 bases left between them. This CDR3 reads CASSAFLNQPQHF. The CDR3 DNA follows: TGTGCCAGCAGCGCTTTCCTCAATCAGCCCCAGCATTTT.

The genes are TRBV2 and TRBJ1-3; D is ambiguous. The CDR3 covers 13 residues. Germline CDR1 reads SNHLY; CDR2 reads FYNNEI. Trimming took off 4 bases at V and 3 bases at J, with 7 bases between the two ends. Here the CDR3 reads CASSAAIGNTIYF. In DNA, the CDR3 is TGTGCCAGCAGTGCAGCCATTGGAAACACCATATATTTT.

V and J are TRBV7-2 and TRBJ2-3; 10 positions match TRBD2. V trimming: 5 bases; J trimming: 0 bases; junction bases outside the gene matches: 5. Germline CDR1 SGHTA, CDR2 FQGNSA. This CDR3 region has 16 residues. CDR3: CASSRSGGFSTDTQYF. CDR3 nucleotides: TGTGCCAGCAGCCGTAGCGGGGGGTTTAGCACAGATACGCAGTATTTT.

J is TRBJ2-7 and V is TRBV30, with D hard to call. The CDR3 spans 17 residues. CDR1 is GTSNPN, CDR2 SVGIG, per germline (reference sequence). Between the trimmed V and J ends, which lost 0 bases and 3 bases, there was a span of 21 bases. The CDR3 DNA reads TGTGCCTGGAGTGTACGGCGGCAGCTCCCTAAGGGCTACGAGCAGTACTTC. Its protein product is CAWSVRRQLPKGYEQYF.

DNA of the CDR3: TGTGCCAGCAGTTACATGGCTAGCGGACCCTACGAGCAGTACTTC. Its protein is CASSYMASGPYEQYF. V is TRBV6-5 and J is TRBJ2-7; TRBD2 matches 7 bases. Trimming removed 2 bases from V and 2 bases from J; junction bases left unmatched: 6. The CDR3 covers 15 residues. Per germline, CDR1 MNHEY and CDR2 SVGAGI.

This clone turned up a few times. The chain uses TRBV6-2 or TRBV6-3 and TRBJ1-1; no reliable D call. The CDR3 length is 15 residues. With 0 bases removed from V and 10 bases from J, the gap between germline ends came to 18 bases. CDR1 is MNHEY and CDR2 is SVGEGT in the germline V gene. The CDR3 DNA follows: TGTGCCAGCAGTTACTCGGGGAGCGGGCCACGAAGAGCTTTCTTT. This sequence encodes CASSYSGSGPRRAFF.

The chain has TRBV12-5 and TRBJ1-1; the D is unclear. From germline, CDR1 is LGHNT and CDR2 FRNRAP. CDR3 size: 13 residues. The V gene lost 8 bases and the J gene lost 5 bases, with 15 bases spanning the gap. CDR3: CASSIIGRTEAFF. The CDR3 bases are TGTGCTAGTAGTATTATCGGGAGGACTGAAGCTTTCTTT. Full variable domain (remainder filled in from reference TRBV12-5 and TRBJ1-1): DARVTQTPRHKVTEMGQEVTMRCQPILGHNTVFWYRQTMMQGLELLAYFRNRAPLDDSGMPKDRFSAEMPDATLATLKIQPSEPRDSAVYFCASSIIGRTEAFFGQGTRLTVV.

The chain couples TRBV9 to TRBJ1-3; D ambiguous. This CDR3 region has 16 residues. Per germline, CDR1 SGDLS and CDR2 YYNGEE. Trimming took off 3 bases at V and 4 bases at J, with 17 bases between the two ends. The CDR3 here is CASSARGPLGGNTIYF. The CDR3 region has the DNA TGTGCCAGCAGCGCCCGAGGACCCTTAGGAGGAAACACCATATATTTT.